Following are 26 T cell receptor beta chains from one sample sequenced in a study of T cell responses to AZD1222 COVID-19 vaccine (dated by TCRdb to about 2021). The library relied on the immunoSEQ multiplex PCR assay. TCRdb mirrors the immuneACCESS table, restricted to in-frame sequences. Some clones are absent from its copies; in checked studies, under half trace to an unresolved V gene, and the reason for the others is unknown. The sample includes 95,000 to 100,000 clones, with 90% observed a single time. The ten biggest clones cover approximately 1.2% of the sample. The meaning of the sample's time point label: baseline before first vaccination. The specimen comprised peripheral blood, sampled on day 0 of AZD1222 vaccination. The receptor set was obtained from an adult in good health.

This chain links TRBV11-2 with TRBJ1-2, with D unresolved. The germline V and J ends were trimmed by 1 base and 7 bases, with 7 bases remaining between them. Per germline, CDR1 SGHAT and CDR2 FQNNGV. The CDR3 loop spans 12 amino acids. The CDR3 sequence: CASSLGLRGYTF. The DNA for the CDR3 is TGTGCCAGCAGCTTAGGCCTTCGTGGCTACACCTTC.

The V and J genes are TRBV18 and TRBJ2-4, with 14 bases lining up with TRBD2. Germline V gene sequence: CDR1 KGHSH, CDR2 LQKENI. Trimming removed 3 bases from V and 14 bases from J; junction bases left unmatched: 6. The CDR3 length is 14 residues. CDR3 sequence reads: CASSPTSGGAEEYF. The CDR3 coding sequence is TGTGCCAGCTCACCGACTAGCGGGGGGGCCGAAGAGTACTTC.

This sequence joins TRBV9 and TRBJ1-6, with TRBD1 matching 7 bases. J was trimmed by 7 bases and V by 0 bases; bases with no gene match: 4. The length of the CDR3 is 15 residues. Germline lookup yields CDR1 SGDLS and CDR2 YYNGEE. CDR3 protein: CASSVGQGNNSPLHF. The CDR3 region has the DNA TGTGCCAGCAGCGTAGGACAGGGAAACAATTCACCCCTCCACTTT.

J is TRBJ1-1 and V is TRBV4-2, with 7 bases matching TRBD1. V gave up 2 bases and J gave up 4 bases; unmatched junction bases: 10. The V gene's germline CDR1 is LGHNA and CDR2 YNFKEQ. There are 16 residues in the CDR3. CDR3 loop: CASSQPLTGAATEAFF. CDR3 nucleotide sequence: TGTGCCAGCAGCCAACCCTTAACAGGGGCGGCCACTGAAGCTTTCTTT.

In DNA form, the CDR3 reads TGCGCCAGCAGCACACCTGAGGGGGGGATCACTGAAGCTTTCTTT. This translates into CASSTPEGGITEAFF. V gene TRBV5-1 combines with J gene TRBJ1-1, with D tentatively TRBD1 (6 bases). Trimming shortened V by 4 bases and J by 4 bases, and 17 bases separated the two germline ends. Germline loops: CDR1 SGHRS, CDR2 YFSETQ. The CDR3 consists of 15 residues.

The chain is built from TRBV28 and TRBJ2-7, with unresolved D. V was trimmed by 10 bases and J by 5 bases, leaving 18 bases between them. Germline lookup yields CDR1 MDHEN and CDR2 SYDVKM. The CDR3 is 13 residues long. CDR3 sequence (DNA): TGTGCCACCGCCCCCCAGCTTGAGGACGAGCAGTACTTC. Translation: CATAPQLEDEQYF.

This chain joins TRBV15 and TRBJ2-7, with 8 bases fitting TRBD1. Trimming took 5 bases from V and 3 from J; bases not matched to a gene: 15. Per the germline V gene, CDR1 is LNHNV and CDR2 is YYDKDF (reference sequence). CDR3 length equals 17 residues. CDR3 nucleotide sequence: TGTGCCACCAGCCCTGGACAGGGCGGACTCGGGCGCTACGAGCAGTACTTC. This gives the protein CATSPGQGGLGRYEQYF. The variable domain in full, completed from reference TRBV15 and TRBJ2-7, reads DAMVIQNPRYQVTQFGKPVTLSCSQTLNHNVMYWYQQKSSQAPKLLFHYYDKDFNNEADTPDNFQSRRPNTSFCFLDIRSPGLGDTAMYLCATSPGQGGLGRYEQYFGPGTRLTVT.

The chain combines TRBV5-1 with TRBJ2-3; D remains unclear. The CDR3 is 12 residues long. Trimming removed 4 bases at V and 0 bases at J, with 3 bases between. CDR1 SGHRS and CDR2 YFSETQ come from the germline V gene. CDR3: CASSASTDTQYF. CDR3 DNA: TGCGCCAGCAGCGCTAGCACAGATACGCAGTATTTT.

This sequence joins TRBV13 and TRBJ2-1, with D possibly being TRBD1 or TRBD2 (6 bases each). Germline lookup yields CDR1 PRHDT and CDR2 FYEKMQ (reference sequence). The CDR3 has 17 residues. The V end lost 2 bases, the J end lost 2 bases, and 16 bases lay between the germline ends. CDR3 in DNA: TGTGCCAGCAGCTTAAGTGAGGGGGGCGAAGCCTACAATGAGCAGTTCTTC. The encoded protein is CASSLSEGGEAYNEQFF.

The rearrangement uses TRBV18 and TRBJ2-7; D is ambiguous. This CDR3 is built from 14 residues. Trimming pared 3 bases from V and 7 bases from J, leaving 16 bases between. The V gene's germline CDR1 is KGHSH and CDR2 LQKENI. Here the CDR3 reads CASSPEGVPGEQYF. CDR3 coding DNA: TGTGCCAGCTCACCCGAAGGTGTCCCCGGTGAGCAGTACTTC.

V is TRBV5-6 and J is TRBJ1-1; no firm D call. Between the trimmed V and J ends, which lost 2 bases and 4 bases, there was a span of 9 bases. The CDR3 covers 13 residues. The germline V gene encodes CDR1 SGHDT and CDR2 YYEEEE. CDR3 coding DNA: TGTGCCAGCAGCTTAATCCAATCCACTGAAGCTTTCTTT. Residues: CASSLIQSTEAFF.

This clone was recorded once. This rearrangement joins TRBV6-6 to TRBJ1-3, with D possibly being TRBD1 (5 bases). The germline gives CDR1 MNHNY, CDR2 SVGAGI (reference sequence). This CDR3 region has 15 residues. Trimming stripped 6 bases from V and 15 bases from J, with 27 bases between. The CDR3 is CASRTSESRRVGEYF. The CDR3 DNA reads as TGTGCCAGCAGGACTTCTGAATCTCGGCGGGTAGGGGAATATTTT.

V gene TRBV28 combines with J gene TRBJ1-5; 9 nucleotides match TRBD1. Looked up from germline, CDR1 is MDHEN and CDR2 is SYDVKM. V shed 6 bases, J shed 4 bases, and the junction held 4 bases outside the gene matches. The CDR3 length is 14 residues. The CDR3 loop reads CASSQGQGNQPQHF. The CDR3 bases are TGTGCCAGCAGCCAGGGACAGGGTAATCAGCCCCAGCATTTT.

This clone was observed a few times. The chain links TRBV7-2 to TRBJ2-7; D is ambiguous. The CDR3 length is 14 residues. Germline CDR1 reads SGHTA; CDR2 reads FQGNSA. V lost 4 bases and J 9 bases, leaving 19 bases between the germline ends. The CDR3 region is CASSSTLGPDGQYF. The CDR3, as DNA: TGTGCCAGCAGCTCCACCCTTGGACCAGACGGGCAGTACTTC.

The V call is TRBV5-5, the J call TRBJ1-4; 7 nucleotides align to TRBD1. With V trimmed by 4 bases and J by 5 bases, 11 bases remained unmatched. This CDR3 is built from 16 residues. Germline V gene lookup returns CDR1 SGHKS and CDR2 YYEKEE (reference sequence). CDR3 nucleotides: TGTGCCAGCAGCCCCCAACCGACAGGGAAGAATGAAAAACTGTTTTTT. Its protein product is CASSPQPTGKNEKLFF.

DNA of the CDR3: TGTGCCAGCAGTTACTCGGACCGTCCGGGCACTGAAGCTTTCTTT. As protein: CASSYSDRPGTEAFF. The chain links TRBV6-5 to TRBJ1-1; no clear D. This CDR3 contains 15 residues. Germline CDR1 MNHEY, CDR2 SVGAGI. Trimming stripped 0 bases from V and 4 bases from J, with 12 bases between.

This clone was seen a few times. The gene calls are TRBV11-2 and TRBJ2-7, with 9 bases fitting TRBD1. This CDR3 spans 19 amino acids. Germline lookup yields CDR1 SGHAT and CDR2 FQNNGV. V was pared by 2 bases and J by 0 bases, with 14 bases of the junction left unmatched. The CDR3 region is CASSLRSTRDRAISYEQYF. As DNA, the CDR3 is TGTGCCAGCAGCTTAAGGTCGACTAGGGACAGGGCTATCTCCTACGAGCAGTACTTC. Variable domain in full (rest from reference TRBV11-2 and TRBJ2-7): EAGVAQSPRYKIIEKRQSVAFWCNPISGHATLYWYQQILGQGPKLLIQFQNNGVVDDSQLPKDRFSAERLKGVDSTLKIQPAKLEDSAVYLCASSLRSTRDRAISYEQYFGPGTRLTVT.

The chain recombines TRBV18 with TRBJ1-2; TRBD1 aligns across 9 bases. This CDR3 has 18 amino acids. CDR1 is KGHSH and CDR2 is LQKENI in the germline V gene. The trim removed 3 bases at V and 4 bases at J, leaving 15 bases unmatched. The CDR3 DNA reads TGTGCCAGCTCACCTCTGTCAGACAGGGGGAGAACCTCCTATGGCTACACCTTC. Its translation: CASSPLSDRGRTSYGYTF.

The rearrangement links TRBV19 to TRBJ1-3; 8 nucleotides align to TRBD1. Germline loops: CDR1 LNHDA, CDR2 SQIVND (reference sequence). After removal of 6 bases from V and 4 bases from J, the junction contained 5 bases not matched to a gene. This CDR3 has 14 residues. CDR3 sequence: CASSEDREGNTIYF. CDR3 sequence (DNA): TGTGCCAGTAGCGAGGACAGGGAAGGAAACACCATATATTTT. The entire variable domain, with the rest obtained from reference TRBV19 and TRBJ1-3, is as follows: DGGITQSPKYLFRKEGQNVTLSCEQNLNHDAMYWYRQDPGQGLRLIYYSQIVNDFQKGDIAEGYSVSREKKESFPLTVTSAQKNPTAFYLCASSEDREGNTIYFGEGSWLTVV.

The J gene is TRBJ2-3, the V gene TRBV5-1; the match to TRBD2 covers 8 bases. The CDR3 length is 15 residues. After removal of 2 bases from V and 4 bases from J, the junction contained 6 bases not matched to a gene. Germline V gene sequence: CDR1 SGHRS, CDR2 YFSETQ. CDR3 loop: CASSLAGDLSDTQYF. In DNA, the CDR3 is TGCGCCAGCAGCTTAGCGGGGGATTTATCAGATACGCAGTATTTT.

The chain employs TRBV20-1 and TRBJ2-7, with 11 bases aligning to TRBD1. Germline V gives CDR1 DFQATT, CDR2 SNEGSKA (reference sequence). Trimming removed 3 bases from V and 6 bases from J; junction bases left unmatched: 13. The CDR3 is made up of 16 amino acids. Written as DNA, the CDR3 is TGCAGTGCTAGTTTCCCAGGGGACAGGGGGGAAGGCGAGCAGTACTTC. Protein: CSASFPGDRGEGEQYF.

The rearrangement joins TRBV27 to TRBJ1-1; D is undetermined. From germline, CDR1 is MNHEY and CDR2 SMNVEV (reference sequence). Trimming removed 2 bases from V and 0 bases from J, with 4 bases in between. The CDR3 is 13 residues long. DNA for the CDR3: TGTGCCAGCAGTTTAATGTTGAACACTGAAGCTTTCTTT. Protein product: CASSLMLNTEAFF.

This rearrangement joins TRBV15 to TRBJ1-1; the D is unclear. The germline V and J ends were trimmed by 1 base and 5 bases, with 8 bases remaining between them. In germline, CDR1 is LNHNV, CDR2 YYDKDF (reference sequence). The CDR3 is 13 amino acids. CDR3 nucleotides: TGTGCCACCAGCAGAGTGATAGGGACTGAAGCTTTCTTT. Residues: CATSRVIGTEAFF.

V usage is TRBV5-4 and J usage is TRBJ1-2; tentatively, D is TRBD1 (6 bases). The CDR3 is 15 residues long. The V and J ends lost 1 base and 3 bases respectively, with 13 bases between them. CDR1 is SGHNT, CDR2 YYREEE, per germline (reference sequence). This CDR3 reads CASSLFLSGDYGYTF. The CDR3 coding sequence is TGTGCCAGCAGCTTGTTTTTGTCAGGGGACTATGGCTACACCTTC.

The chain recombines TRBV2 with TRBJ1-4; 11 positions match TRBD1. CDR1 is SNHLY and CDR2 is FYNNEI in the germline V gene. The CDR3 length is 14 residues. V shed 4 bases, J shed 6 bases, and the junction held 1 base outside the gene matches. CDR3 region: CASSGGQGDEKLFF. CDR3 coding DNA: TGTGCCAGCAGTGGGGGACAGGGGGATGAAAAACTGTTTTTT.

The genes are TRBV29-1 and TRBJ1-5; 9 nucleotides align to TRBD1. The V and J ends lost 5 bases and 4 bases, in that order; junction bases with no gene match: 3. The CDR3 has 13 residues. Germline-derived CDR1 and CDR2 are SQVTM and ANQGSEA. The CDR3 bases are TGCAGCGTTACCGGGACAGGGAATCAGCCCCAGCATTTT. It translates to CSVTGTGNQPQHF.